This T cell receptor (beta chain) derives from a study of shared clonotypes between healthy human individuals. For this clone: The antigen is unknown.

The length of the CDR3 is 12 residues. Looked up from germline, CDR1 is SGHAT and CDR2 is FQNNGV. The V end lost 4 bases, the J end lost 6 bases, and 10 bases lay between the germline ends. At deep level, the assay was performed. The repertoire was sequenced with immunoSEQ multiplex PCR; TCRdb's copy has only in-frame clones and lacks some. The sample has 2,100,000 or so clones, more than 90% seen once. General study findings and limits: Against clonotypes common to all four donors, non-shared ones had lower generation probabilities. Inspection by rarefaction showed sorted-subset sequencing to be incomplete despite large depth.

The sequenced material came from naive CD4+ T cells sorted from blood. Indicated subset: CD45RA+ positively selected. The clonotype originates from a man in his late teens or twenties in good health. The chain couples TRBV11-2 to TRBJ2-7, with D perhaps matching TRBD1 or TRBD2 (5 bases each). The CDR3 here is CASSWDQSEQYF. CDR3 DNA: TGTGCCAGCAGCTGGGACCAGAGCGAGCAGTACTTC.